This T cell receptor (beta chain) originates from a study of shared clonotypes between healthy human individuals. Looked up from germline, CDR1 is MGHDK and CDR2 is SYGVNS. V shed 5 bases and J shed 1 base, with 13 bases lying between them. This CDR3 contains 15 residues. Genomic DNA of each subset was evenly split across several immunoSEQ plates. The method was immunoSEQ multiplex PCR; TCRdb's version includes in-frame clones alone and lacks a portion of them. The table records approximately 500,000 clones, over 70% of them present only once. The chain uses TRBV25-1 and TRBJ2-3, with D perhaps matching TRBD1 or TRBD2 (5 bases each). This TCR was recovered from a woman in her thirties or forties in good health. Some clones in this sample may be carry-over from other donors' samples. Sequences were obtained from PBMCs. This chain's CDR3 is CASSPHGGGTDTQYF. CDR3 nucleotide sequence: TGTGCCAGCAGTCCCCATGGGGGTGGCACAGATACGCAGTATTTT.